This entry lists 30 T cell receptor beta chains sequenced from one sample in a study of control samples from healthy donors and cancer patients. Sequencing was performed with immunoSEQ multiplex PCR; in TCRdb, only in-frame clones are kept and a portion is missing. Of approximately 140,000 clones listed, about nine tenths are singletons. The sample consisted of PBMCs. Receptors originate from a man aged 45-65 years with head and neck cancer.

The rearrangement joins TRBV27 to TRBJ1-6; no firm D call. Germline V CDR1 and CDR2: MNHEY, SMNVEV (reference sequence). The V and J ends lost 3 bases and 9 bases respectively, with 9 bases between them. The CDR3 is made up of 13 amino acids. This chain's CDR3 is CASSFGLGSPLHF. The CDR3 nucleotides are TGTGCCAGCAGTTTCGGTCTCGGTTCACCCCTCCACTTT.

The chain is built from TRBV2 and TRBJ2-1; 7 positions agree with TRBD2. The germline gives CDR1 SNHLY, CDR2 FYNNEI. The V gene end was trimmed by 2 bases and the J gene end by 5 bases; junction bases not matched to a gene: 9. The CDR3 length is 16 residues. The CDR3 sequence: CASSELPSGGNNEQFF. The CDR3, as DNA: TGTGCCAGCAGTGAATTACCGTCGGGGGGAAACAATGAGCAGTTCTTC.

The rearrangement joins TRBV5-4 to TRBJ2-7; D gene unclear. Germline V lookup: CDR1 SGHNT, CDR2 YYREEE (reference sequence). The CDR3 totals 14 residues. Trimming removed 4 bases at V and 2 bases at J, with 13 bases between. CDR3 bases: TGTGCCAGCAGCCGAACTCTTGGCGCCTACGAGCAGTACTTC. Encoded protein: CASSRTLGAYEQYF.

The chain is built from TRBV2 and TRBJ2-1, with unresolved D. Trimming took 7 bases from V and 6 from J, leaving 7 bases between them. CDR1 and CDR2 from the germline V gene are SNHLY and FYNNEI. The CDR3 contains 11 residues. CDR3 amino acids: CASIGPNEQFF. The CDR3, as DNA: TGTGCCAGCATCGGCCCCAATGAGCAGTTCTTC.

V usage is TRBV28 and J usage is TRBJ1-6; D possibly corresponds to TRBD1 (6 bases). CDR3 size: 14 residues. Per the germline V gene, CDR1 is MDHEN and CDR2 is SYDVKM. The V gene lost 7 bases and the J gene lost 4 bases, with 11 bases spanning the gap. The CDR3 DNA reads as TGTGCCAGCATCGGGACAACTTATAATTCACCCCTCCACTTT. Its protein is CASIGTTYNSPLHF.

In nucleotides, the CDR3 is TGTGCCAGTTCGGGGCTGAGCGCTGAAGCTTTCTTT. Its translation is CASSGLSAEAFF. V gene TRBV19 combines with J gene TRBJ1-1, with D possibly matching TRBD1 (5 bases). The germline gives CDR1 LNHDA, CDR2 SQIVND (reference sequence). V lost 8 bases and J 6 bases, leaving 13 bases between the germline ends. The CDR3 is made up of 12 amino acids.

This clone showed up just once. CDR3: CASSIGQDYGYTF. CDR3 bases: TGTGCCAGCAGCATAGGACAGGACTATGGCTACACCTTC. V and J are TRBV5-5 and TRBJ1-2; 7 nucleotides agree with TRBD1. CDR3 size: 13 residues. The germline V gene has CDR1 SGHKS and CDR2 YYEKEE (reference sequence). V was pared by 4 bases and J by 3 bases, with 3 bases of the junction left unmatched.

The chain is built from TRBV5-8 and TRBJ1-2, with D hard to call. The CDR3 totals 14 residues. V was trimmed by 4 bases and J by 4 bases, leaving 14 bases between them. Per the germline V gene, CDR1 is SGHTS and CDR2 is YDEGEE. This chain's CDR3 is CASSRLTLTYGYTF. As DNA, the CDR3 is TGTGCCAGCAGCCGACTCACACTAACCTATGGCTACACCTTC.

The chain uses TRBV21-1 and TRBJ2-6; no DNA check was done on the table's D call, TRBD2. TRBV21-1 is listed as a pseudogene. This CDR3 is built from 20 residues. In DNA, the CDR3 is TGTGCCAGCAGCCGCAGACTAGCGGGGGGGATGGCCTCTGGGGCCAACGTCCTGACTTTC. It translates to CASSRRLAGGMASGANVLTF.

This rearrangement joins TRBV7-2 to TRBJ1-2, with TRBD1 matching 7 bases. The CDR3 covers 15 residues. Germline CDR1 and CDR2: SGHTA and FQGNSA. Trimming removed 5 bases from V and 4 bases from J; junction bases left unmatched: 10. This CDR3 reads CASSPGAGGAYGYTF. DNA of the CDR3: TGTGCCAGCAGCCCGGGAGCAGGGGGAGCCTATGGCTACACCTTC.

The rearrangement joins TRBV6-5 to TRBJ2-1; 9 nucleotides match TRBD2. This CDR3 region has 16 residues. Losses at the gene ends were 2 bases for V and 7 bases for J; bases not matched to a gene: 9. The V gene's germline CDR1 is MNHEY and CDR2 SVGAGI. CDR3 nucleotide sequence: TGTGCCAGCAGTTACAAGCGGGGGGCCACCGGGAATGAGCAGTTCTTC. Its translation: CASSYKRGATGNEQFF.

V gene TRBV28 combines with J gene TRBJ1-2; weak D call: TRBD1 (5 bases). Germline assignment: CDR1 MDHEN and CDR2 SYDVKM. Deletions cut 5 bases from V and 4 bases from J, with 17 bases between. This CDR3 comprises 15 residues. The CDR3 sequence: CASSTTVAQGYGYTF. Here the CDR3 DNA reads TGTGCCAGCAGTACGACCGTTGCCCAGGGCTATGGCTACACCTTC.

This sequence joins TRBV11-3 and TRBJ2-1; 7 nucleotides line up with TRBD1. V gave up 5 bases and J gave up 4 bases; unmatched junction bases: 5. The CDR3 is made up of 14 amino acids. CDR1 is SGHNT and CDR2 is YENEEA in the germline V gene. Written as DNA, the CDR3 is TGTGCCAGCAGCCGAGGGACAGATTACAATGAGCAGTTCTTC. This encodes CASSRGTDYNEQFF.

J is TRBJ2-5 and V is TRBV6-6; D is unclear. V was clipped by 2 bases and J by 3 bases, with 10 bases between them. CDR1 is MNHNY, CDR2 SVGAGI, per germline (reference sequence). There are 14 residues in the CDR3. The CDR3: CASSYGPPEETQYF. DNA of the CDR3: TGTGCCAGCAGTTACGGACCCCCCGAAGAGACCCAGTACTTC.

This chain connects TRBV7-2 to TRBJ2-7; D gene uncertain. Between the trimmed V and J ends, which lost 2 bases and 2 bases, there was a span of 4 bases. CDR3 length: 12 residues. The germline V gene has CDR1 SGHTA and CDR2 FQGNSA. CDR3 in amino acids: CASSLHPYEQYF. In nucleotides, the CDR3 is TGTGCCAGCAGCTTACACCCCTACGAGCAGTACTTC.

This chain uses TRBV27 with TRBJ1-1; no clear D. V gave up 2 bases and J gave up 7 bases, with 14 bases separating them. CDR3 length: 14 residues. Germline V gene lookup returns CDR1 MNHEY and CDR2 SMNVEV (reference sequence). DNA for the CDR3: TGTGCCAGCAGTTTACGTCGTTCAGGCGTTGAAGCTTTCTTT. Its protein is CASSLRRSGVEAFF.

The chain's CDR3 is CASSDQGTGTDTQYF. DNA for the CDR3: TGTGCCAGCAGTGATCAGGGGACGGGCACAGATACGCAGTATTTT. The genes are TRBV25-1 and TRBJ2-3, with TRBD1 as a possible D gene (6 bases). V was trimmed by 3 bases and J by 1 base, leaving 11 bases between them. The CDR3 spans 15 residues. Germline V gene sequence: CDR1 MGHDK, CDR2 SYGVNS. Combining the CDR3 with reference TRBV25-1 and TRBJ2-3 gives the whole variable domain EADIYQTPRYLVIGTGKKITLECSQTMGHDKMYWYQQDPGMELHLIHYSYGVNSTEKGDLSSESTVSRIRTEHFPLTLESARPSHTSQYLCASSDQGTGTDTQYFGPGTRLTVL.

The V gene is TRBV7-9, the J gene TRBJ2-7; a possible D gene is TRBD2 (5 bases). Deletions cut 11 bases from V and 2 bases from J, with 16 bases between. The CDR3 runs to 13 residues. In germline, CDR1 is SEHNR, CDR2 FQNEAQ (reference sequence). CDR3: CAAKGVSAYEQYF. The CDR3 coding sequence is TGTGCCGCCAAGGGAGTTTCAGCCTACGAGCAGTACTTC. The entire variable domain, with the rest obtained from reference TRBV7-9 and TRBJ2-7, is as follows: DTGVSQNPRHKITKRGQNVTFRCDPISEHNRLYWYRQTLGQGPEFLTYFQNEAQLEKSRLLSDRFSAERPKGSFSTLEIQRTEQGDSAMYLCAAKGVSAYEQYFGPGTRLTVT.

The chain has TRBV28 and TRBJ2-1, with 10 bases that match TRBD2. The CDR3 covers 15 residues. V gave up 2 bases and J gave up 10 bases; unmatched junction bases: 8. Germline V lookup: CDR1 MDHEN, CDR2 SYDVKM. The CDR3, as DNA: TGTGCCAGCAGTTTACGGTTAGCGGGAGGAATAGAGCAGTTCTTC. Residues: CASSLRLAGGIEQFF.

The chain has TRBV5-1 and TRBJ1-1, with 8 bases matching TRBD1. The CDR3 runs 15 residues. The trim removed 0 bases at V and 3 bases at J, leaving 4 bases unmatched. The germline V gene encodes CDR1 SGHRS and CDR2 YFSETQ. CDR3 sequence reads: CASSLAGQVYTEAFF. In nucleotides, the CDR3 is TGCGCCAGCAGCTTGGCGGGACAGGTCTACACTGAAGCTTTCTTT.

This rearrangement joins TRBV5-5 to TRBJ1-2; D unclear. This CDR3 comprises 13 residues. CDR1 SGHKS and CDR2 YYEKEE come from the germline V gene (reference sequence). With 2 bases removed from V and 5 bases from J, the gap between germline ends came to 10 bases. This CDR3 reads CASSLAAGYGYTF. DNA of the CDR3: TGTGCCAGCAGCTTAGCAGCCGGGTATGGCTACACCTTC.

The V and J genes are TRBV5-1 and TRBJ1-2; the D gene is possibly TRBD1 (5 bases). V was clipped by 3 bases and J by 8 bases, with 20 bases between them. The CDR3 length is 15 residues. Per germline, CDR1 SGHRS and CDR2 YFSETQ. Here the CDR3 DNA reads TGCGCCAGCAGCTCTGGCCTCCCGGGGGGGAAAGGCTACACCTTC. This translates into CASSSGLPGGKGYTF.

The J gene is TRBJ2-5, the V gene TRBV6-1, with TRBD2 identical over 12 bases. Germline CDR1 reads MNHNS; CDR2 reads SASEGT. The trim removed 6 bases at V and 2 bases at J, leaving 7 bases unmatched. This CDR3 spans 16 amino acids. The CDR3 DNA reads as TGTGCCAGCAGAGAACTAGCGGGGGGACCGCAAGAGACCCAGTACTTC. Amino acids: CASRELAGGPQETQYF.

The genes are TRBV28 and TRBJ1-5, with D perhaps matching TRBD1 (6 bases). The CDR3 has 14 residues. Germline-derived CDR1 and CDR2 are MDHEN and SYDVKM. Trimming removed 6 bases from V and 5 bases from J, with 14 bases in between. CDR3 DNA sequence: TGTGCCAGCAGCCGTCACAGGGTATATCAGCCCCAGCATTTT. The encoded protein is CASSRHRVYQPQHF. Full variable domain (outside the CDR3, taken from reference TRBV28 and TRBJ1-5): DVKVTQSSRYLVKRTGEKVFLECVQDMDHENMFWYRQDPGLGLRLIYFSYDVKMKEKGDIPEGYSVSREKKERFSLILESASTNQTSMYLCASSRHRVYQPQHFGDGTRLSIL.

The count of this clone is one. The chain joins TRBV4-1 to TRBJ2-7; TRBD1 aligns across 10 bases. Germline V lookup: CDR1 MGHRA, CDR2 YSYEKL. The CDR3 is 15 residues long. V lost 4 bases to trimming and J lost 4 bases; unmatched junction nucleotides: 7. The CDR3 region has the DNA TGCGCCAGCAGCCTAGTGCCGGGACAGGGGTACGAGCAGTACTTC. Amino acid sequence: CASSLVPGQGYEQYF.

This clone was recorded only once. This rearrangement joins TRBV7-9 to TRBJ1-6; a possible D gene is TRBD1 (6 bases). Trimming stripped 3 bases from V and 8 bases from J, with 11 bases between. The CDR3 consists of 14 residues. CDR1 is SEHNR and CDR2 is FQNEAQ in the germline V gene (reference sequence). CDR3 DNA: TGTGCCAGCAGCTTGGACAGTTCCTATTCACCCCTCCACTTT. It translates to CASSLDSSYSPLHF.

V is TRBV5-4 and J is TRBJ1-1; unclear D gene. The V and J ends lost 1 base and 7 bases respectively, with 8 bases between them. The CDR3 runs 12 residues. The germline V gene has CDR1 SGHNT and CDR2 YYREEE (reference sequence). CDR3 DNA: TGTGCCAGCAGCTTGAGAGGTTATGAAGCTTTCTTT. It yields the protein CASSLRGYEAFF.

V usage is TRBV2 and J usage is TRBJ2-7, with D possibly TRBD2 on 5 matching bases. Trimming pared 10 bases from V and 5 bases from J, leaving 12 bases between. CDR3 size: 11 residues. CDR1 and CDR2 (germline): SNHLY, FYNNEI. The CDR3 loop reads CAILLENEQYF. For the CDR3, the DNA is TGTGCCATATTACTAGAAAACGAGCAGTACTTC.

CDR3 in DNA: TGCGCCAGCAGTGGGAAGGACAGCCTAACCTACGAGCAGTACTTC. It translates to CASSGKDSLTYEQYF. The chain uses TRBV10-2 and TRBJ2-7; a possible D gene is TRBD1 (6 bases). This CDR3 contains 15 residues. CDR1 is WSHSY and CDR2 is SAAADI in the germline V gene. With 4 bases removed from V and 2 bases from J, the gap between germline ends came to 15 bases.

The V gene is TRBV11-2, the J gene TRBJ2-3; the match to TRBD2 covers 8 bases. Germline V gene sequence: CDR1 SGHAT, CDR2 FQNNGV. CDR3 length equals 15 residues. The V gene end was trimmed by 5 bases and the J gene end by 4 bases; junction bases not matched to a gene: 8. CDR3 sequence reads: CASSPGGLEADTQYF. As DNA, the CDR3 is TGTGCCAGCAGCCCTGGGGGACTAGAAGCAGATACGCAGTATTTT.